This T cell receptor (beta chain) was sequenced in a study of shared clonotypes between healthy human individuals. Study-level information: Donor composition was two women and three men, aged 18 to 49.

Remarks on this clone: Within the sample, other DNA sequences also encode this same CDR3.

Sequencing used immunoSEQ multiplex PCR; TCRdb keeps in-frame clones, though not all of them. Altogether roughly 1,600,000 clones are present, roughly 98.5% being singletons, with the ten largest covering 0.36%. Per the germline V gene, CDR1 is SGHAT and CDR2 is FQNNGV. The CDR3 has 14 amino acids. J gave up 4 bases and V 1 base, and 1 base lay outside the gene matches. Sequenced material: naive CD4+ T cells sorted from blood. Subset meaning: CD45RA+ positively selected. The sequence derives from a young man in good health. The rearrangement joins TRBV11-2 to TRBJ2-7; 10 nucleotides align to TRBD2. The CDR3 sequence is CASSLVAGGYEQYF. The DNA of the CDR3 is TGTGCCAGCAGCTTAGTAGCGGGAGGTTACGAGCAGTACTTC.